Below, 23 T cell receptor beta chains from the same sample are listed, as sequenced in a study of blood T cell repertoires in COVID-19. Data came from immunoSEQ multiplex PCR; TCRdb stores just in-frame clones and leaves some out. The sample lists about 170,000 clones; approximately 90% were seen once. Sequencing used peripheral blood. These receptor sequences come from a man aged 45 to 65 who had recovered from COVID-19.

The genes are TRBV9 and TRBJ2-1; 9 positions match TRBD2. This CDR3 is 15 amino acids long. Per germline, CDR1 SGDLS and CDR2 YYNGEE. V shed 0 bases and J 9 bases; nucleotides not matched to a gene: 7. The CDR3 DNA sequence: TGTGCCAGCAGCGTAGCGGCGGGGGGGCCAAGTGAGCAGTTCTTC. It translates to CASSVAAGGPSEQFF.

The V call is TRBV18, the J call TRBJ1-2; 7 bases agree with TRBD1. The CDR3 runs to 14 residues. Germline CDR1 is KGHSH and CDR2 is LQKENI. J gave up 1 base and V 2 bases, and 1 base lay outside the gene matches. In DNA, the CDR3 is TGTGCCAGCTCACCAACAGGGGATAACTATGGCTACACCTTC. Its translation is CASSPTGDNYGYTF. The entire variable domain, with the rest obtained from reference TRBV18 and TRBJ1-2, is as follows: NAGVMQNPRHLVRRRGQEARLRCSPMKGHSHVYWYRQLPEEGLKFMVYLQKENIIDESGMPKERFSAEFPKEGPSILRIQQVVRGDSAAYFCASSPTGDNYGYTFGSGTRLTVV.

V gene TRBV12-3 or TRBV12-4 combines with J gene TRBJ1-1; unclear D gene. This CDR3 has 12 residues. V was trimmed by 6 bases and J by 5 bases, leaving 10 bases between them. In DNA form, the CDR3 reads TGTGCCAGCAGCCCAGGTGGAACTGAAGCTTTCTTT. Its protein is CASSPGGTEAFF.

The gene calls are TRBV18 and TRBJ2-4; TRBD1 matches at 8 bases. CDR3 length equals 18 residues. Germline lookup yields CDR1 KGHSH and CDR2 LQKENI. The V gene end was trimmed by 3 bases and the J gene end by 2 bases; junction bases not matched to a gene: 12. In nucleotides, the CDR3 is TGTGCCAGCTCACCCCCACTCGACAGGGGAAGGACCAAAAACATTCAGTACTTC. Amino acid sequence: CASSPPLDRGRTKNIQYF. The variable domain in full, completed from reference TRBV18 and TRBJ2-4, reads NAGVMQNPRHLVRRRGQEARLRCSPMKGHSHVYWYRQLPEEGLKFMVYLQKENIIDESGMPKERFSAEFPKEGPSILRIQQVVRGDSAAYFCASSPPLDRGRTKNIQYFGAGTRLSVL.

The rearrangement links TRBV2 to TRBJ2-7; D is perhaps TRBD1 (5 bases). The CDR3 spans 13 residues. Germline V gene sequence: CDR1 SNHLY, CDR2 FYNNEI. V was clipped by 5 bases and J by 1 base, with 9 bases between them. The CDR3 loop is CASSYDSSYEQYF. CDR3 DNA: TGTGCCAGCAGTTACGACAGTTCCTACGAGCAGTACTTC.

V gene TRBV5-1 combines with J gene TRBJ2-5, with a weak D call TRBD1 (6 bases). CDR3 length: 16 amino acids. Trimming shortened V by 3 bases and J by 0 bases, and 15 bases separated the two germline ends. CDR1 is SGHRS, CDR2 YFSETQ, per germline. Written as DNA, the CDR3 is TGCGCCAGCAGCTCGGATAGGGACAAGTACCAAGAGACCCAGTACTTC. It is translated as CASSSDRDKYQETQYF.

The rearrangement links TRBV6-5 to TRBJ1-1; a weak D match, TRBD1 (6 bases). CDR3 length: 12 amino acids. With 4 bases removed from V and 9 bases from J, the gap between germline ends came to 12 bases. Germline values: CDR1 MNHEY, CDR2 SVGAGI. The CDR3 here is CASSSHRVKAFF. CDR3 nucleotides: TGTGCCAGCAGTTCTCACAGGGTCAAAGCTTTCTTT.

The rearrangement uses TRBV5-1 and TRBJ2-1, with a weak D call TRBD2 (6 bases). Looked up from germline, CDR1 is SGHRS and CDR2 is YFSETQ. V dropped 4 bases and J dropped 0 bases, with 11 bases sitting between them. The CDR3 contains 15 residues. The CDR3 nucleotides read TGCGCCAGCAGCCCAGGGCGGGGCTCCTACAATGAGCAGTTCTTC. Amino acids: CASSPGRGSYNEQFF.

V usage is TRBV29-1 and J usage is TRBJ2-3; 10 nucleotides align to TRBD1. V was clipped by 4 bases and J by 3 bases; unmatched bases: 7. CDR3 size: 15 residues. Germline CDR1 and CDR2: SQVTM and ANQGSEA. The chain's CDR3 is CSVGTGGGRTDTQYF. Here the CDR3 DNA reads TGCAGCGTTGGGACAGGGGGAGGTAGAACAGATACGCAGTATTTT.

The chain is built from TRBV20-1 and TRBJ1-2; 9 nucleotides agree with TRBD1. This CDR3 comprises 16 residues. V was clipped by 3 bases and J by 3 bases; unmatched bases: 11. Germline CDR1 and CDR2: DFQATT and SNEGSKA (reference sequence). The CDR3 is CSASPWTGAGDYGYTF. CDR3 sequence (DNA): TGCAGTGCTAGTCCCTGGACAGGGGCCGGAGACTATGGCTACACCTTC.

The chain carries TRBV14 and TRBJ2-7, with 7 bases that match TRBD1. Germline loops: CDR1 SGHDN, CDR2 FVKESK. This CDR3 spans 14 amino acids. The trim removed 5 bases at V and 3 bases at J, leaving 7 bases unmatched. Written as DNA, the CDR3 is TGTGCCAGCAGCTCGGACAGGTTGAACTACGAGCAGTACTTC. Protein sequence: CASSSDRLNYEQYF. Based on the CDR3 plus reference TRBV14 and TRBJ2-7, the full variable domain is EAGVTQFPSHSVIEKGQTVTLRCDPISGHDNLYWYRRVMGKEIKFLLHFVKESKQDESGMPNNRFLAERTGGTYSTLKVQPAELEDSGVYFCASSSDRLNYEQYFGPGTRLTVT.

This sequence joins TRBV27 and TRBJ1-2, with TRBD1 identical over 8 bases. Trimming at V came to 2 bases and at J to 8 bases, leaving 7 bases not matched to a gene. The CDR3 runs 14 residues. Germline V CDR1 and CDR2: MNHEY, SMNVEV (reference sequence). The CDR3 spells CASSLQTGADGYTF. The CDR3 bases are TGTGCCAGCAGTTTACAGACAGGGGCAGACGGCTACACCTTC.

The CDR3 nucleotides are TGCGCCAGCAGCCAAGTAGCAGCAAACTATGGCTACACCTTC. It yields the protein CASSQVAANYGYTF. The V and J genes are TRBV4-1 and TRBJ1-2, with D uncertain. The germline CDR1 and CDR2 sequences are MGHRA and YSYEKL. V gave up 1 base and J gave up 2 bases, with 8 bases separating them. CDR3 size: 14 residues.

CDR3 sequence reads: CASRPTSVNTGELFF. CDR3 sequence (DNA): TGTGCCAGCAGACCGACTAGCGTGAACACCGGGGAGCTGTTTTTT. V is TRBV6-5 and J is TRBJ2-2; the match to TRBD2 covers 8 bases. With V trimmed by 6 bases and J by 1 base, 4 bases remained unmatched. Germline V CDR1 and CDR2: MNHEY, SVGAGI. The CDR3 covers 15 residues.

The chain recombines TRBV6-2 or TRBV6-3 with TRBJ1-5; D gene unclear. Germline CDR1 is MNHEY and CDR2 is SVGEGT. This CDR3 comprises 15 residues. V was trimmed by 5 bases and J by 0 bases, leaving 11 bases between them. As DNA, the CDR3 is TGTGCCAGCAGTACCCGACACGGTAGCAATCAGCCCCAGCATTTT. Protein: CASSTRHGSNQPQHF.

The chain combines TRBV27 with TRBJ2-1, with D perhaps TRBD1 (5 bases). CDR3 length equals 17 residues. Germline CDR1 reads MNHEY; CDR2 reads SMNVEV (reference sequence). V was cut by 5 bases and J by 0 bases, with 17 bases left in between. The CDR3 DNA is TGTGCCAGCAGTCCAACTAAGACAGTAAGCTCCTACAATGAGCAGTTCTTC. Protein: CASSPTKTVSSYNEQFF.

This chain uses TRBV6-5 with TRBJ1-1; D is perhaps TRBD1 (5 bases). The germline V gene has CDR1 MNHEY and CDR2 SVGAGI. Trimming left V 10 bases short and J 7 bases short, with 16 bases between. There are 12 residues in the CDR3. The CDR3 DNA sequence: TGTGCCACCGGGGGAAAGGGGTTTGAAGCTTTCTTT. This codes for CATGGKGFEAFF.

The CDR3 nucleotides read TGTGCCAGCAGTTACAGCGGCAGCCCCTACGAGCAGTACTTC. The encoded protein is CASSYSGSPYEQYF. This chain uses TRBV6-5 with TRBJ2-7; weak D call: TRBD2 (5 bases). Trimming cost V 2 bases and J 2 bases, with 10 bases left between them. Germline V gene data show CDR1 as MNHEY and CDR2 as SVGAGI. The CDR3 has 14 residues.

The chain recombines TRBV7-9 with TRBJ2-7; D not certain. With 0 bases removed from V and 3 bases from J, the gap between germline ends came to 9 bases. CDR1 is SEHNR, CDR2 FQNEAQ, per germline (reference sequence). The CDR3 is made up of 14 amino acids. CDR3: CASSLAQRSYEQYF. CDR3 DNA sequence: TGTGCCAGCAGCTTAGCGCAGAGGAGCTACGAGCAGTACTTC.

The chain couples TRBV29-1 to TRBJ2-2, with 9 bases fitting TRBD1. V was pared by 8 bases and J by 0 bases, with 4 bases of the junction left unmatched. Germline loops: CDR1 SQVTM, CDR2 ANQGSEA. This CDR3 has 14 amino acids. The CDR3 bases are TGCAGCTTTCGACAGGGGGCGAACACCGGGGAGCTGTTTTTT. Translation: CSFRQGANTGELFF.

The chain has TRBV6-5 and TRBJ1-1; D call uncertain. V dropped 0 bases and J dropped 11 bases, with 22 bases sitting between them. The CDR3 length is 16 residues. Germline CDR1 is MNHEY and CDR2 is SVGAGI. CDR3 nucleotides: TGTGCCAGCAGTTACTCGAAGAAATTGAGAGGGTCAGACGCTTTCTTT. It specifies CASSYSKKLRGSDAFF.

This chain uses TRBV19 with TRBJ1-1, with D uncertain. The germline gives CDR1 LNHDA, CDR2 SQIVND (reference sequence). CDR3 length: 13 residues. V lost 3 bases and J 2 bases, leaving 7 bases between the germline ends. The CDR3 coding sequence is TGTGCCAGTAGTATCGGGAGTAACACTGAAGCTTTCTTT. It codes for CASSIGSNTEAFF.

This clone was observed a single time. The chain links TRBV23-1 to TRBJ2-1; 11 positions match TRBD2. TRBV23-1 is an ORF, with its function uncertain. Trimming took 8 bases from V and 7 from J; bases not matched to a gene: 13. This CDR3 contains 16 residues. Here the CDR3 DNA reads TGCGCCAGCGCGAGGAGACTAGCGGGGTTTTATAATGAGCAGTTCTTC. This sequence encodes CASARRLAGFYNEQFF.